This T cell receptor (beta chain) was sequenced for a study of lymphopenia after photon versus proton radiotherapy. Study-wide findings and caveats: After lymphocyte nadir, photon-treated repertoires showed oligoclonal expansion, especially CD8+ Temra. Only patients who died were analyzed for survival; proton advantage is unproven. Post-nadir TCR diversity decline inversely tracked overall survival among those who died. Photon-treated patients lost naive T cells and TCR diversity; proton-treated stayed stable.

Note on this clone: The antigen remains unidentified.

TCRdb keeps only in-frame clones here, not all; method: immunoSEQ multiplex PCR. The sample holds tens of thousands of clones, more than 70% seen once. V was cut by 3 bases and J by 1 base, with 9 bases left in between. Germline-derived CDR1 and CDR2 are KGHSH and LQKENI. CDR3 length: 14 amino acids. The sample in question was peripheral blood, obtained from a patient treated with proton-based radiotherapy. The TCR was taken from a man between 60 and 75 years old with pancreatic cancer. This chain joins TRBV18 and TRBJ1-1; D perhaps matches TRBD1 (6 bases). This CDR3 reads CASSPSTGNTEAFF. The CDR3 nucleotides read TGTGCCAGCTCACCCTCGACAGGGAACACTGAAGCTTTCTTT.